This T cell receptor beta chain was sequenced in a study of blood T cell repertoires in COVID-19. The protocol was immunoSEQ multiplex PCR, while the TCRdb copy is restricted to in-frame clones and leaves out a portion. The profile covers about 38,000 clones, with about 74% appearing a single time and roughly a tenth taken by the ten largest. This CDR3 is built from 14 residues. V lost 4 bases and J lost 9; bases outside the gene matches: 5. Germline V lookup: CDR1 MNHEY, CDR2 SVGAGI. The sample comprised peripheral blood. The receptor was derived from a man in his 70s with COVID-19, enrolled during active disease. This chain connects TRBV6-5 to TRBJ1-6; 8 nucleotides agree with TRBD1. Here the CDR3 DNA reads TGTGCCAGCAGTTCACAGGGGGGAAGTTCACCCCTCCACTTT. It encodes CASSSQGGSSPLHF.